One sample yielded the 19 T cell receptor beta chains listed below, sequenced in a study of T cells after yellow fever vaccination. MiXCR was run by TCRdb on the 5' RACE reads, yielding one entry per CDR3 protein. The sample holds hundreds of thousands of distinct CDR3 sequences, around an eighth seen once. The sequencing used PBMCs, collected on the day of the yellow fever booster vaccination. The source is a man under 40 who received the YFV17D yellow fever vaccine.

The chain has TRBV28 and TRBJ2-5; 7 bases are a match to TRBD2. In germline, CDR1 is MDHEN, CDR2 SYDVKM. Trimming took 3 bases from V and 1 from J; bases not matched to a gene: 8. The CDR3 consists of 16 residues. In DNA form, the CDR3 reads TGTGCCAGCAGTTTTGGACTAGGGCCAGCCCAAGAGACCCAGTACTTC. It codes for CASSFGLGPAQETQYF.

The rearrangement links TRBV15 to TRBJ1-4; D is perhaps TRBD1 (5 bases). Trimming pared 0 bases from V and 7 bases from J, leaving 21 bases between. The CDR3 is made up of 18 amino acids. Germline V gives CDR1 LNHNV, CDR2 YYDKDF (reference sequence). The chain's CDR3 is CATSRDRGGVKFSEKLFF. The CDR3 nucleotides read TGTGCCACCAGCAGAGATCGGGGGGGTGTTAAATTCAGTGAAAAACTGTTTTTT. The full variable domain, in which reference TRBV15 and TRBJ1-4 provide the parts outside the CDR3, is DAMVIQNPRYQVTQFGKPVTLSCSQTLNHNVMYWYQQKSSQAPKLLFHYYDKDFNNEADTPDNFQSRRPNTSFCFLDIRSPGLGDTAMYLCATSRDRGGVKFSEKLFFGSGTQLSVL.

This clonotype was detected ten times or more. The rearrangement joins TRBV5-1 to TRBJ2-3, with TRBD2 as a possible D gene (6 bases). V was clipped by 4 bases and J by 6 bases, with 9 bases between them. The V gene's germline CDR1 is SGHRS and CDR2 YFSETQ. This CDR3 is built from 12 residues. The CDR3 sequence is CASSLTSDTQYF. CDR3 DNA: TGCGCCAGCAGCCTAACTAGCGATACGCAGTATTTT.

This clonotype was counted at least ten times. CDR3 residues: CATERGNTQYF. The CDR3 DNA reads TGTGCGACGGAACGGGGGAATACGCAGTATTTT. The chain joins TRBV7-2 to TRBJ2-3; D possibly corresponds to TRBD2 (6 bases). CDR3 length equals 11 residues. The germline V gene encodes CDR1 SGHTA and CDR2 FQGNSA.

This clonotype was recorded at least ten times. The CDR3 is CASTRGGYEQYF. CDR3 in DNA: TGTGCCAGCACCCGAGGGGGCTACGAGCAGTACTTC. This sequence joins TRBV12-3 or TRBV12-4 and TRBJ2-7; tentatively, D is TRBD1 (6 bases). This CDR3 contains 12 residues. Trimming pared 7 bases from V and 3 bases from J, leaving 10 bases between.

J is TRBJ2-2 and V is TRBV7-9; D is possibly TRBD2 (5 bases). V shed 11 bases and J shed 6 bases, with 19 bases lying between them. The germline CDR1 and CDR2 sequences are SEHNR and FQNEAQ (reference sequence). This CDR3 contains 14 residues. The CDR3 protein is CASKTIGSPGELFF. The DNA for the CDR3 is TGTGCCTCAAAGACTATCGGGTCCCCCGGGGAGCTGTTTTTT.

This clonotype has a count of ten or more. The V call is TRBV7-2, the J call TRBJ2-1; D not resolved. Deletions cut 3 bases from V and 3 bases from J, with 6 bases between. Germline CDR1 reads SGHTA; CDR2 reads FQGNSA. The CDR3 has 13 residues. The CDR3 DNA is TGTGCCAGCAGCTTTGGCGACTACAATGAGCAGTTCTTC. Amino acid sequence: CASSFGDYNEQFF.

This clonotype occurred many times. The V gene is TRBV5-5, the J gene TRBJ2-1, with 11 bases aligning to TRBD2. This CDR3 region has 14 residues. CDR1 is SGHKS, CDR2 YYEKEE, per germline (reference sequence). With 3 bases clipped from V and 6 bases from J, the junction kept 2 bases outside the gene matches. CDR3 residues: CASSWGLAANEQFF. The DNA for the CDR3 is TGTGCCAGCAGCTGGGGACTAGCGGCCAATGAGCAGTTCTTC.

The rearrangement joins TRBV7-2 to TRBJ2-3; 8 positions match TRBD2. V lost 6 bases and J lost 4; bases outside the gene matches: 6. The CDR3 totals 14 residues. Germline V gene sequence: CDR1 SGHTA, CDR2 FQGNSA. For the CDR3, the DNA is TGTGCCAGCAGGAAAAGCGGGAGCGCAGATACGCAGTATTTT. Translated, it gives CASRKSGSADTQYF. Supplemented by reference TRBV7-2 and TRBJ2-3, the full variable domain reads GAGVSQSPSNKVTEKGKDVELRCDPISGHTALYWYRQSLGQGLEFLIYFQGNSAPDKSGLPSDRFSAERTGGSVSTLTIQRTQQEDSAVYLCASRKSGSADTQYFGPGTRLTVL.

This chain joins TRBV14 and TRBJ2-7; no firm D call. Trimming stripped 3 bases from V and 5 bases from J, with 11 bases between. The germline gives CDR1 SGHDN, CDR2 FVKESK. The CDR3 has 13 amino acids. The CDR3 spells CASSQPGIHEQYF. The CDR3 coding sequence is TGTGCCAGCAGCCAGCCTGGGATACACGAGCAGTACTTC.

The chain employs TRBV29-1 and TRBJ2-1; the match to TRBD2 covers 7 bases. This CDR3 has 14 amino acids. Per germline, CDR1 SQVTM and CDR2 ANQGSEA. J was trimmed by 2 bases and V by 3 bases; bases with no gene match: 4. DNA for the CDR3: TGCAGCGTTGAGGGGAGGGCCCCCTACAATGAGCAGTTCTTC. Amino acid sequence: CSVEGRAPYNEQFF.

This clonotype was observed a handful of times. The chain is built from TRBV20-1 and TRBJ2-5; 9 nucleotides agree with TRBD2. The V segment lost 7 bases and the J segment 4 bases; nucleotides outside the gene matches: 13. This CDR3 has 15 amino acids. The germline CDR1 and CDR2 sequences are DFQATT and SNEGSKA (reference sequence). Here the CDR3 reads CSVIQGSGSSETQYF. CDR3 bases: TGCAGTGTCATCCAGGGTAGCGGGAGTTCAGAGACCCAGTACTTC.

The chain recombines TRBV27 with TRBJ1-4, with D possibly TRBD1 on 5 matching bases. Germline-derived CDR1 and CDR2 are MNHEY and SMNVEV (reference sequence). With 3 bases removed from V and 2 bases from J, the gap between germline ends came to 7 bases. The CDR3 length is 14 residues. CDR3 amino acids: CASSFGGTNEKLFF. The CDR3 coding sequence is TGTGCCAGCAGTTTCGGGGGGACTAATGAAAAACTGTTTTTT.

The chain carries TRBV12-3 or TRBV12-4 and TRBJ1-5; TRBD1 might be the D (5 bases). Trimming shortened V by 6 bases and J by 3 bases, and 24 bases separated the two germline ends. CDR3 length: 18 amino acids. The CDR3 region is CASSPWGTAGPVNQPQHF. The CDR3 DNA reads TGTGCCAGCAGCCCCTGGGGGACCGCCGGGCCGGTCAATCAGCCCCAGCATTTT.

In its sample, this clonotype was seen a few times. The CDR3 loop is CSMTGGDDDTQYF. In DNA form, the CDR3 reads TGCAGCATGACAGGGGGAGATGACGATACGCAGTATTTT. The chain combines TRBV29-1 with TRBJ2-3; TRBD1 matches at 9 bases. The ends lost 8 bases at V and 6 bases at J; junction bases unmatched: 9. Germline V gene data show CDR1 as SQVTM and CDR2 as ANQGSEA. This CDR3 contains 13 residues.

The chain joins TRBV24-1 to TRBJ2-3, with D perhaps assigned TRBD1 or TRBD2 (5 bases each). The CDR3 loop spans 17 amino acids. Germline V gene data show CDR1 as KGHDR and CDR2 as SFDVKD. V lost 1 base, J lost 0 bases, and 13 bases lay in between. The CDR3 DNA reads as TGTGCCACCAGTGATTTAGAGGGACCCGCTAGCACAGATACGCAGTATTTT. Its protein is CATSDLEGPASTDTQYF.

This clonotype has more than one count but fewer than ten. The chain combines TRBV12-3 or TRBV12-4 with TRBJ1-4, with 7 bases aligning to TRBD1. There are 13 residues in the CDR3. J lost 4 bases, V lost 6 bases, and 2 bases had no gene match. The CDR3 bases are TGTGCCAGCAGAAGGGACAGTAATGAAAAACTGTTTTTT. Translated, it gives CASRRDSNEKLFF.

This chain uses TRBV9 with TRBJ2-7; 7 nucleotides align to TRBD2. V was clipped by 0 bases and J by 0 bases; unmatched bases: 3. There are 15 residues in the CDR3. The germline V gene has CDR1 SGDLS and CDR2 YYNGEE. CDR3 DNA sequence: TGTGCCAGCAGCGTAGAGGGAGGGAGCTCCTACGAGCAGTACTTC. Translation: CASSVEGGSSYEQYF. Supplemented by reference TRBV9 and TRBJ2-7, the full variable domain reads DSGVTQTPKHLITATGQRVTLRCSPRSGDLSVYWYQQSLDQGLQFLIQYYNGEERAKGNILERFSAQQFPDLHSELNLSSLELGDSALYFCASSVEGGSSYEQYFGPGTRLTVT.

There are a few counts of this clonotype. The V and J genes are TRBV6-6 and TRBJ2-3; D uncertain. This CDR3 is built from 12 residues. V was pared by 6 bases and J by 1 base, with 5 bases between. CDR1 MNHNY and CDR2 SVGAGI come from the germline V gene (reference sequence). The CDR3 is CASRLRTDTQYF. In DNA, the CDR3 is TGTGCCAGCAGGCTGCGCACAGATACGCAGTATTTT.